The 26 T cell receptor beta chains presented below share a single source sample, sequenced in a study of T-cell reconstitution after alpha-beta-depleted transplantation in children. The TCRbeta library was prepared with unique molecular identifiers. MiXCR was run by TCRdb on the PCR reads, yielding one entry per CDR3 protein. The profile shows roughly 200,000 distinct CDR3 sequences, less than 15% of them singletons. This specimen consisted of PBMCs from the stem cell graft donor, obtained from the stem cell graft. The receptors derive from a human donor who donated a stem cell graft to a child with acute lymphoblastic leukemia.

This clonotype was detected many times. The chain has TRBV27 and TRBJ1-2; D is perhaps TRBD1 (5 bases). The CDR3 contains 15 residues. Germline V gene sequence: CDR1 MNHEY, CDR2 SMNVEV (reference sequence). Between the trimmed V and J ends, which lost 5 bases and 7 bases, there was a span of 20 bases. CDR3 nucleotide sequence: TGTGCCAGCAGTGCCCGGGACGGCCGTTCGGGTGGCTACACCTTC. Translation gives CASSARDGRSGGYTF.

The gene calls are TRBV11-2 and TRBJ2-7, with 13 bases matching TRBD2. This CDR3 is built from 14 residues. The germline gives CDR1 SGHAT, CDR2 FQNNGV. V was pared by 5 bases and J by 12 bases, with 10 bases of the junction left unmatched. CDR3 bases: TGTGCCAGCAGCCGAACTGGGACTAGCGGGACGCCGTACTTC. Translation: CASSRTGTSGTPYF.

V is TRBV3-1 and J is TRBJ2-5, with 8 bases aligning to TRBD2. The V gene's germline CDR1 is LGHDT and CDR2 YNNKEL (reference sequence). The V gene end was trimmed by 1 base and the J gene end by 6 bases; junction bases not matched to a gene: 13. This CDR3 spans 17 amino acids. CDR3 in amino acids: CASSQGGSERERKTQYF. CDR3 sequence (DNA): TGTGCCAGCAGCCAAGGAGGTTCAGAGCGGGAGAGGAAGACCCAGTACTTC.

This clonotype was recorded at least ten times. The chain links TRBV10-3 to TRBJ2-3; either TRBD1 or TRBD2 may supply D (5 bases each). Trimming pared 1 base from V and 2 bases from J, leaving 22 bases between. This CDR3 spans 19 amino acids. In germline, CDR1 is ENHRY, CDR2 SYGVKD. The chain's CDR3 is CAISEYSTRDPGPTDTQYF. In DNA form, the CDR3 reads TGTGCCATCAGTGAGTACTCAACCCGGGACCCCGGACCCACAGATACGCAGTATTTT.

This clonotype was detected many times. The V and J genes are TRBV25-1 and TRBJ2-2; TRBD1 matches 9 bases. Germline V gene data show CDR1 as MGHDK and CDR2 as SYGVNS. V was clipped by 3 bases and J by 4 bases; unmatched bases: 6. The CDR3 contains 16 residues. DNA for the CDR3: TGTGCCAGCAGTGACACAGGGGGCGCGGGCACCGGGGAGCTGTTTTTT. Its translation: CASSDTGGAGTGELFF.

This clonotype has a count of ten or more. This chain uses TRBV7-2 with TRBJ1-2; D is unclear. The V end was cut by 2 bases, the J end by 3 bases, with 7 bases between. The CDR3 has 13 residues. CDR1 is SGHTA, CDR2 FQGNSA, per germline. DNA of the CDR3: TGTGCCAGCAGCTTAACCAGAGACTATGGCTACACCTTC. Translation gives CASSLTRDYGYTF.

This clonotype was recorded many times. The chain carries TRBV7-2 and TRBJ1-2, with a tentative D call TRBD1 (5 bases). The CDR3 has 16 amino acids. Germline V lookup: CDR1 SGHTA, CDR2 FQGNSA. V lost 5 bases and J 4 bases, leaving 20 bases between the germline ends. The CDR3: CASSPGAGILSYGYTF. The CDR3 region has the DNA TGTGCCAGCAGCCCCGGAGCAGGGATCCTCAGCTATGGCTACACCTTC.

V usage is TRBV4-2 and J usage is TRBJ2-3, with 11 nucleotides matching TRBD2. V dropped 0 bases and J dropped 11; count of bases not matched to a gene: 4. CDR1 LGHNA and CDR2 YNFKEQ come from the germline V gene. The CDR3 is 14 amino acids. The CDR3 is CASSQELAGEVQYF. CDR3 nucleotide sequence: TGTGCCAGCAGCCAAGAACTAGCGGGAGAGGTGCAGTATTTT.

This clonotype was seen many times. The chain employs TRBV12-3 or TRBV12-4 and TRBJ2-4; either TRBD1 or TRBD2 may supply D (6 bases each). CDR3 size: 19 residues. The ends were cut back, 4 bases at V and 2 bases at J, with 24 bases in the middle. As DNA, the CDR3 is TGTGCCAGCAGTTCGGCTGGGGGGCCCACCCAAAGCCCCAAAAACATTCAGTACTTC. This sequence encodes CASSSAGGPTQSPKNIQYF.

This clonotype is a singleton in its sample. The rearrangement joins TRBV6-1 to TRBJ2-3; 7 positions agree with TRBD1. Germline V gene data show CDR1 as MNHNS and CDR2 as SASEGT. This CDR3 region has 14 residues. The ends lost 6 bases at V and 0 bases at J; junction bases unmatched: 3. The CDR3 reads CASRTDRSTDTQYF. The DNA of the CDR3 is TGTGCCAGCAGGACGGACAGGAGCACAGATACGCAGTATTTT.

This clonotype was recorded many times. The chain joins TRBV4-1 to TRBJ2-4; tentatively, D is TRBD1 (5 bases). Per germline, CDR1 MGHRA and CDR2 YSYEKL. The V end lost 4 bases, the J end lost 4 bases, and 17 bases lay between the germline ends. The length of the CDR3 is 16 residues. The CDR3 protein is CASSREQETPKNIQYF. In DNA form, the CDR3 reads TGCGCCAGCAGCCGGGAACAGGAGACACCAAAAAACATTCAGTACTTC.

This clonotype appeared many times. CDR3 DNA sequence: TGCAGTGCTAGAGATATTCTGGGGAGCTCCTACAATGAGCAGTTCTTC. Its protein is CSARDILGSSYNEQFF. The chain links TRBV20-1 to TRBJ2-1, with D possibly matching TRBD2 (5 bases). Germline values: CDR1 DFQATT, CDR2 SNEGSKA (reference sequence). Trimming shortened V by 0 bases and J by 0 bases, and 12 bases separated the two germline ends. The CDR3 has 16 amino acids.

This clonotype was seen repeatedly, ten times or more. Here the CDR3 reads CSARPGGLNTEAFF. As DNA, the CDR3 is TGCAGTGCACGGCCCGGAGGGCTGAACACTGAAGCTTTCTTT. The chain employs TRBV20-1 and TRBJ1-1; D is uncertain. Germline lookup yields CDR1 DFQATT and CDR2 SNEGSKA (reference sequence). The CDR3 runs to 14 residues. Trimming removed 6 bases from V and 0 bases from J, with 14 bases in between.

This clonotype was picked up a small number of times. The chain recombines TRBV19 with TRBJ1-6; D not resolved. CDR1 is LNHDA, CDR2 SQIVND, per germline (reference sequence). Deletions cut 5 bases from V and 9 bases from J, with 17 bases between. This CDR3 is 15 amino acids long. CDR3: CASSPLGHRGSPLHF. The CDR3 coding sequence is TGTGCCAGTAGTCCCCTCGGTCATCGTGGTTCACCCCTCCACTTT.

The V gene is TRBV27, the J gene TRBJ1-6, with 8 positions matching TRBD1. CDR3 size: 15 residues. In germline, CDR1 is MNHEY, CDR2 SMNVEV (reference sequence). The trim removed 6 bases at V and 7 bases at J, leaving 8 bases unmatched. The CDR3 DNA reads as TGTGCCAGCAGCTACAGACAGGGGATAAATTCACCCCTCCACTTT. This encodes CASSYRQGINSPLHF.

This clonotype has ten or more counts. The CDR3 loop is CASSLAPVGYSNQPQHF. CDR3 sequence (DNA): TGTGCCAGCAGTTTAGCCCCTGTAGGGTATAGCAATCAGCCCCAGCATTTT. The chain combines TRBV12-3 or TRBV12-4 with TRBJ1-5, with D uncertain. With 0 bases removed from V and 0 bases from J, the gap between germline ends came to 12 bases. The CDR3 sequence is 17 residues long.

This clonotype showed up many times. The rearrangement uses TRBV6-5 and TRBJ1-6, with TRBD1 as a possible D gene (5 bases). The CDR3 sequence is 14 residues long. V was pared by 7 bases and J by 5 bases, with 12 bases between. Germline V gives CDR1 MNHEY, CDR2 SVGAGI. CDR3 region: CASIGGSNNSPLHF. CDR3 nucleotides: TGTGCCAGCATCGGGGGGAGCAATAATTCACCCCTCCACTTT.

This clonotype has ten or more counts. The chain combines TRBV20-1 with TRBJ1-2; D call uncertain. The CDR3 covers 13 residues. CDR1 is DFQATT and CDR2 is SNEGSKA in the germline V gene (reference sequence). Trimming removed 3 bases from V and 5 bases from J, with 13 bases in between. The DNA of the CDR3 is TGCAGTGCTAGTGAGGCAGGAGAATATGGCTACACCTTC. Translation: CSASEAGEYGYTF.

This clonotype has ten or more counts. The V gene is TRBV6-1, the J gene TRBJ1-1; TRBD1 agrees at 7 bases. Losses at the gene ends were 10 bases for V and 5 bases for J; bases not matched to a gene: 16. Germline CDR1 is MNHNS and CDR2 is SASEGT. This CDR3 contains 15 residues. CDR3 DNA: TGTGCCACCTTGGGGGACAGTCCGTTGGGAACTGAAGCTTTCTTT. Its protein product is CATLGDSPLGTEAFF.

This clonotype was counted ten times or more. This chain links TRBV7-6 with TRBJ1-3; D gene unclear. Germline CDR1 reads SGHVS; CDR2 reads FNYEAQ. This CDR3 comprises 15 residues. V was shortened by 3 bases and J by 0 bases, with 9 bases between the two germline ends. The CDR3 DNA reads TGTGCCAGCAGCTTGGGTCGATTCTCTGGAAACACCATATATTTT. Protein product: CASSLGRFSGNTIYF.

The chain has TRBV5-4 and TRBJ2-1; 11 bases are shared with TRBD1. CDR3 size: 15 residues. V shed 4 bases, J shed 3 bases, and the junction held 3 bases outside the gene matches. Germline V CDR1 and CDR2: SGHNT, YYREEE (reference sequence). DNA of the CDR3: TGTGCCAGCAGCGCAGGGACAGGGGGCTACAATGAGCAGTTCTTC. Translated, it gives CASSAGTGGYNEQFF.

This clonotype was found many times. This chain links TRBV4-2 with TRBJ2-1, with TRBD2 matching 10 bases. CDR3 length: 17 residues. The J segment lost 5 bases and the V segment lost 3 bases, leaving 10 bases of the junction unmatched. CDR1 is LGHNA and CDR2 is YNFKEQ in the germline V gene. CDR3 residues: CASSQDPSGRANNEQFF. CDR3 DNA: TGTGCCAGCAGCCAGGACCCAAGCGGGAGGGCCAACAATGAGCAGTTCTTC.

Note on this clonotype: A much larger clone differs by one base, so this may be a read error. The V call is TRBV6-5, the J call TRBJ2-1, with 7 bases fitting TRBD2. Germline assignment: CDR1 MNHEY and CDR2 SVGAGI. The CDR3 is 16 residues long. V lost 4 bases and J lost 0; bases outside the gene matches: 6. The DNA of the CDR3 is TGTGCCAGCAGTTTCTTCGGGGGGAGCTCCTACAATGAGCAGTTCTTC. This translates into CASSFFGGSSYNEQFF.

In its sample, this clonotype was seen many times. The V gene is TRBV20-1, the J gene TRBJ1-1, with D tentatively TRBD1 (5 bases). In germline, CDR1 is DFQATT, CDR2 SNEGSKA (reference sequence). The CDR3 sequence is 14 residues long. Trimming pared 4 bases from V and 1 base from J, leaving 13 bases between. CDR3 DNA sequence: TGCAGTGCTACGAAGCAGGGAGGGAACACTGAAGCTTTCTTT. It encodes CSATKQGGNTEAFF.

In DNA form, the CDR3 reads TGTGCCAGCAGTGATATACTAGCGGGAGTGGCCCAGTACTTC. Translated, it gives CASSDILAGVAQYF. V and J are TRBV2 and TRBJ2-5; 11 nucleotides line up with TRBD2. Germline CDR1 reads SNHLY; CDR2 reads FYNNEI. The CDR3 runs 14 residues. Unmatched junction bases numbered 6, after V lost 3 bases and J lost 9 bases.

This clonotype was detected ten times or more. The chain recombines TRBV5-1 with TRBJ1-2, with D maybe TRBD1 (5 bases). CDR3 size: 15 residues. V shed 4 bases and J shed 4 bases, with 17 bases lying between them. CDR1 is SGHRS and CDR2 is YFSETQ in the germline V gene. The CDR3 reads CASSPGDVDAYGYTF. The DNA of the CDR3 is TGCGCCAGCAGCCCCGGGGACGTAGACGCCTATGGCTACACCTTC.